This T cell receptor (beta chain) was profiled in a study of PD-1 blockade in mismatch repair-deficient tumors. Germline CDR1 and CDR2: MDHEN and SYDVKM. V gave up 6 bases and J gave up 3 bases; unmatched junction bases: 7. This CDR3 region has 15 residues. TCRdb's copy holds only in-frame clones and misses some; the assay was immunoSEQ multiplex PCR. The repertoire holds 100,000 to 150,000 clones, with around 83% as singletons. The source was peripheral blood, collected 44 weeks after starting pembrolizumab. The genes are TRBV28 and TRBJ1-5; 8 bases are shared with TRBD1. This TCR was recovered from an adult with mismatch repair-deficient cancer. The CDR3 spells CASRPDRGHNQPQHF. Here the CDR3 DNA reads TGTGCCAGCAGACCTGACAGGGGCCACAATCAGCCCCAGCATTTT.